This T cell receptor beta chain was profiled in a study of cytomegalovirus exposure and HLA in healthy donors. In the PCR, 60 Vbeta and 13 Jbeta primers were used. Profiling relied on immunoSEQ multiplex PCR, and the TCRdb table lists in-frame clones only, not all of them. The table lists 150,000 to 200,000 clones. There are 15 residues in the CDR3. From germline, CDR1 is MNHEY and CDR2 SVGAGI. A note on this clone: One end of the junction does not line up with germline, which may come from a read error.

The chain employs TRBV6-5 and TRBJ2-7; D might be TRBD2 (6 bases). Specimen: PBMCs. The source of this sequence is a man younger than 45 in good health and CMV-seronegative. The CDR3 loop reads CASSYNRDSTYGQYF. For the CDR3, the DNA is TGTGCCAGCAGTTACAACCGGGACTCAACGTACGGGCAGTACTTC.